This T cell receptor beta chain was obtained from a study of shared clonotypes between healthy human individuals. The length of the CDR3 is 14 residues. With 0 bases removed from V and 2 bases from J, the gap between germline ends came to 9 bases. Per germline, CDR1 SGHRS and CDR2 YFSETQ. Comment on this clone: What it binds is unknown.

General study points: Apart from blood, nothing was sampled; tissue repertoires likely differ.

Replicate PCRs for unsorted PBMC used 300 ng DNA (approximately 30,000 T cell genomes). Sequencing was performed with immunoSEQ multiplex PCR; in TCRdb, only in-frame clones are kept and a portion is missing. The sample has some 450,000 clones; 60% to 80% are singletons. The chain carries TRBV5-1 and TRBJ2-7; D not certain. This TCR derives from a middle-aged woman in good health. Some clones in this sample may be carry-over from other donors' samples. Sequencing input: PBMCs. CDR3 sequence (DNA): TGCGCCAGCAGCTTGGTTCAGCGCCCCTACGAGCAGTACTTC. This codes for CASSLVQRPYEQYF.